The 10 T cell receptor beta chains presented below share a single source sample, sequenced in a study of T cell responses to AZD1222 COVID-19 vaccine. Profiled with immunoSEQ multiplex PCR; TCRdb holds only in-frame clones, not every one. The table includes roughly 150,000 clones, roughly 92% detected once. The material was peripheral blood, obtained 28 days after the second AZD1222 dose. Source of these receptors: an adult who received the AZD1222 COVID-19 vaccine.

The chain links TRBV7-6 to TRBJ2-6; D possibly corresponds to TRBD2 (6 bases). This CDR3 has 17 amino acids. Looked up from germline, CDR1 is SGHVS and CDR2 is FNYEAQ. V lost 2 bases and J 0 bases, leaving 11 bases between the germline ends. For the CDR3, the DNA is TGTGCCAGCAGCTTAAACACAGCGGGCTCTGGGGCCAACGTCCTGACTTTC. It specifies CASSLNTAGSGANVLTF.

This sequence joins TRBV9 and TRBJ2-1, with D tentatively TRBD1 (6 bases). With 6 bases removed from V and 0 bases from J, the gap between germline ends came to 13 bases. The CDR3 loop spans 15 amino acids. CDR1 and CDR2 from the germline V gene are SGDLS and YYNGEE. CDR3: CASMRGSGSYNEQFF. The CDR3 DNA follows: TGTGCCAGCATGAGGGGGAGCGGCTCCTACAATGAGCAGTTCTTC.

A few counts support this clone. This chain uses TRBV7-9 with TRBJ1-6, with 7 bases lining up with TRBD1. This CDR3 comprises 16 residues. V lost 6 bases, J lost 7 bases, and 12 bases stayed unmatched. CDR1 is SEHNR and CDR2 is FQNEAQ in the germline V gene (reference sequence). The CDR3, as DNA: TGTGCCAGCAGTGAGAATCCCGGGACAGTAAATTCACCCCTCCACTTT. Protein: CASSENPGTVNSPLHF.

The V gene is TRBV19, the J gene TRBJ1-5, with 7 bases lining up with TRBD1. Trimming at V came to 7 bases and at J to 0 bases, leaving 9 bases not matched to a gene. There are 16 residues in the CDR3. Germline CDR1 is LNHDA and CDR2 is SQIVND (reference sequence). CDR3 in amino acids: CASNTIWDSSNQPQHF. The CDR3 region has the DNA TGTGCCAGTAACACCATTTGGGACAGTAGCAATCAGCCCCAGCATTTT.

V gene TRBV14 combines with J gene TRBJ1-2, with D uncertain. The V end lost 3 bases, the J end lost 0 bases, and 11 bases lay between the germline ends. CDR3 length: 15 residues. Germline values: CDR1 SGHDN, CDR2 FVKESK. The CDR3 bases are TGTGCCAGCAGCCACAACCAGCAAGCTAACTATGGCTACACCTTC. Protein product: CASSHNQQANYGYTF.

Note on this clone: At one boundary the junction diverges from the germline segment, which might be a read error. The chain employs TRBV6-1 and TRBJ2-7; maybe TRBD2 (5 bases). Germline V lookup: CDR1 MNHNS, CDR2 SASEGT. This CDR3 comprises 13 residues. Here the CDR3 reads CASREDSGLEQYF. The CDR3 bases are TGTGCCAGCAGGGAAGACTCGGGATTGGAGCAGTACTTC.

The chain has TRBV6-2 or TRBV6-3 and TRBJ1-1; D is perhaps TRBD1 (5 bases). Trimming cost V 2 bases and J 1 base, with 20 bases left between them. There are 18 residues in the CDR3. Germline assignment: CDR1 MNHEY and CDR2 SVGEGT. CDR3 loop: CASSYGSGLRDGNTEAFF. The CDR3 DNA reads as TGTGCCAGCAGTTACGGGTCTGGTCTCAGGGATGGGAACACTGAAGCTTTCTTT.

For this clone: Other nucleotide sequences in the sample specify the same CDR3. The CDR3 sequence is CASSLVRTEAFF. The CDR3 coding sequence is TGTGCCAGCAGCTTAGTACGAACTGAAGCTTTCTTT. V is TRBV7-9 and J is TRBJ1-1; unclear D gene. The V end lost 1 base, the J end lost 5 bases, and 5 bases lay between the germline ends. Looked up from germline, CDR1 is SEHNR and CDR2 is FQNEAQ (reference sequence). There are 12 residues in the CDR3.

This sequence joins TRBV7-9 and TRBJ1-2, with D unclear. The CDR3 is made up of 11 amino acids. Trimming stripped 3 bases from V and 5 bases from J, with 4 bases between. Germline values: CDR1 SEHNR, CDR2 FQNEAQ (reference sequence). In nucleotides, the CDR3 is TGTGCCAGCAGCTTTCAGTATGGCTACACCTTC. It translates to CASSFQYGYTF.

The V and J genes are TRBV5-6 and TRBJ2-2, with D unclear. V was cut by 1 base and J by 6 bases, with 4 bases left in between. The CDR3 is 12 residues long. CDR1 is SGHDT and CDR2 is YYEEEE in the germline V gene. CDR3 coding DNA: TGTGCCAGCAGCTTGTGGGCCGGGGAGCTGTTTTTT. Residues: CASSLWAGELFF.